Presented here are 20 T cell receptor beta chains from one specimen sequenced in a study of graft-versus-host responses after intestinal transplantation (dated by TCRdb to the early 2020s). To prepare the library, the immunoSEQ multiplex PCR assay was applied. TCRdb's version of the immuneACCESS table is confined to in-frame rearrangements and falls short of the full clone set. An unresolved V gene accounts for under half of the shortfall where checked; the remainder is of unknown origin. The sample table shows about 80,000 clones, and around 92% are seen once. The ten most abundant clones make up about 0.67% of the sample. Sequencing used PBMCs, obtained 98 days after intestinal transplantation. The receptors shown here come from a human patient who received an intestinal transplant, so some T cells may come from the graft donor.

Concerning this clone: One end of the junction does not line up with germline, which may come from a read error. The chain is built from TRBV5-1 and TRBJ1-2, with D hard to call. The CDR3 totals 14 residues. Germline loops: CDR1 SGHRS, CDR2 YFSETQ. CDR3 coding DNA: TGCGCCAGCAGCTTAGCAGGACCCCCCGATGGTAGCGCCTTC. Protein product: CASSLAGPPDGSAF.

This clone was found once. The V gene is TRBV15, the J gene TRBJ2-3; no reliable D call. Per germline, CDR1 LNHNV and CDR2 YYDKDF (reference sequence). This CDR3 is 13 amino acids long. V lost 4 bases and J 4 bases, leaving 9 bases between the germline ends. CDR3 protein: CATSKDRSDTQYF. CDR3 DNA: TGTGCCACCAGCAAGGACCGATCAGATACGCAGTATTTT.

V is TRBV6-7 and J is TRBJ1-5; 8 bases fit TRBD1. TRBV6-7 is marked as an open reading frame, function uncertain. Trimming took 6 bases from V and 1 from J; bases not matched to a gene: 8. This CDR3 is 16 amino acids long. The CDR3 here is CASRPTRTGSNQPQHF. The DNA for the CDR3 is TGTGCCAGCAGGCCTACGCGGACAGGGAGCAATCAGCCCCAGCATTTT.

This sequence joins TRBV5-1 and TRBJ2-3, with D perhaps given as TRBD1 or TRBD2 (5 bases each). This CDR3 has 14 amino acids. Germline V lookup: CDR1 SGHRS, CDR2 YFSETQ. Trimming cost V 4 bases and J 3 bases, with 12 bases left between them. The CDR3, as DNA: TGCGCCAGCAGCATGGGGACGGGGACAGATACGCAGTATTTT. Protein: CASSMGTGTDTQYF.

The genes are TRBV27 and TRBJ2-7, with 10 bases lining up with TRBD2. The trim removed 6 bases at V and 2 bases at J, leaving 4 bases unmatched. Germline loops: CDR1 MNHEY, CDR2 SMNVEV (reference sequence). The CDR3 length is 14 residues. CDR3 protein: CASRVAGGTYEQYF. CDR3 nucleotides: TGTGCCAGCAGGGTAGCGGGAGGCACCTACGAGCAGTACTTC.

The chain has TRBV23-1 and TRBJ1-4; D is unresolved. TRBV23-1 is noted as an ORF with a role that remains uncertain. V lost 5 bases to trimming and J lost 6 bases, with 7 bases between them. This CDR3 has 12 amino acids. CDR3 DNA sequence: TGCGCCAGCAGTAACGGGGATGAAAAACTGTTTTTT. Translated, it gives CASSNGDEKLFF.

The rearrangement joins TRBV9 to TRBJ1-1; D not certain. Trimming shortened V by 2 bases and J by 7 bases, and 12 bases separated the two germline ends. This CDR3 has 13 amino acids. Germline V gene sequence: CDR1 SGDLS, CDR2 YYNGEE. In DNA form, the CDR3 reads TGTGCCAGCAGCGTCGGGGTGGATAGTGAAGCTTTCTTT. The encoded protein is CASSVGVDSEAFF.

The chain carries TRBV28 and TRBJ1-1; TRBD1 is a possible D gene (6 bases). V gave up 5 bases and J gave up 1 base, with 8 bases separating them. Germline loops: CDR1 MDHEN, CDR2 SYDVKM. The CDR3 consists of 13 residues. CDR3 region: CASSETGNTEAFF. CDR3 nucleotide sequence: TGTGCCAGCAGTGAGACAGGGAACACTGAAGCTTTCTTT.

The V and J genes are TRBV6-5 and TRBJ2-3; D unresolved. The CDR3 sequence is 13 residues long. V was trimmed by 2 bases and J by 0 bases, leaving 3 bases between them. The germline V gene encodes CDR1 MNHEY and CDR2 SVGAGI. Here the CDR3 DNA reads TGTGCCAGCAGTTACGCTAGCACAGATACGCAGTATTTT. It yields the protein CASSYASTDTQYF.

This clone has more than one count but fewer than ten. The rearrangement joins TRBV10-2 to TRBJ1-4, with 12 bases matching TRBD1. The junction had 3 bases not matched to a gene; V was cut back by 3 bases and J by 7 bases. The V gene's germline CDR1 is WSHSY and CDR2 SAAADI. This CDR3 region has 15 residues. CDR3 region: CASSEGGQGAEKLFF. DNA of the CDR3: TGCGCCAGCAGTGAAGGGGGACAGGGGGCTGAAAAACTGTTTTTT.

This clone was detected only once. The chain is built from TRBV28 and TRBJ2-7; 14 bases align to TRBD2. The germline CDR1 and CDR2 sequences are MDHEN and SYDVKM. The trim removed 5 bases at V and 3 bases at J, leaving 3 bases unmatched. This CDR3 comprises 15 residues. CDR3 loop: CASSGGTSGGYEQYF. In DNA, the CDR3 is TGTGCCAGCAGTGGAGGGACTAGCGGGGGCTACGAGCAGTACTTC.

V gene TRBV5-4 combines with J gene TRBJ2-7; the match to TRBD1 covers 7 bases. This CDR3 is built from 14 residues. J gave up 3 bases and V 0 bases, and 3 bases lay outside the gene matches. Germline assignment: CDR1 SGHNT and CDR2 YYREEE (reference sequence). Here the CDR3 reads CASSLGQGDYEQYF. The CDR3 coding sequence is TGTGCCAGCAGCTTGGGACAGGGAGACTACGAGCAGTACTTC.

J is TRBJ2-7 and V is TRBV13; D is uncertain. This CDR3 is 13 amino acids long. Trimming shortened V by 0 bases and J by 0 bases, and 3 bases separated the two germline ends. Germline-derived CDR1 and CDR2 are PRHDT and FYEKMQ (reference sequence). This CDR3 reads CASSLGSSYEQYF. The CDR3 nucleotides read TGTGCCAGCAGCTTAGGTAGCTCCTACGAGCAGTACTTC.

V is TRBV2 and J is TRBJ1-2, with TRBD1 matching 7 bases. Per the germline V gene, CDR1 is SNHLY and CDR2 is FYNNEI. The CDR3 consists of 17 residues. J gave up 3 bases and V 2 bases, and 12 bases lay outside the gene matches. CDR3 in amino acids: CASSEWDSWRADYGYTF. For the CDR3, the DNA is TGTGCCAGCAGTGAATGGGACAGCTGGAGGGCCGACTATGGCTACACCTTC.

Comments on this clone: The same CDR3 arises from other DNA sequences in this sample as well. The chain links TRBV19 to TRBJ2-5; maybe TRBD1 (6 bases). V shed 6 bases and J shed 4 bases, with 12 bases lying between them. Germline V gene lookup returns CDR1 LNHDA and CDR2 SQIVND (reference sequence). This CDR3 comprises 13 residues. CDR3 amino acids: CASRGQGGETQYF. As DNA, the CDR3 is TGTGCCAGTAGGGGACAAGGGGGAGAGACCCAGTACTTC.

CDR3 residues: CASSLRDRGLGQETQYF. DNA for the CDR3: TGTGCCAGCAGCCTCCGGGACAGGGGGCTAGGGCAAGAGACCCAGTACTTC. The V and J genes are TRBV7-6 and TRBJ2-5; 12 bases match TRBD1. Trimming removed 5 bases from V and 2 bases from J; junction bases left unmatched: 9. Germline assignment: CDR1 SGHVS and CDR2 FNYEAQ. This CDR3 has 17 residues.

This chain joins TRBV4-1 and TRBJ2-1; TRBD2 aligns across 7 bases. CDR3 length: 12 residues. V lost 4 bases, J lost 10 bases, and 4 bases stayed unmatched. The V gene's germline CDR1 is MGHRA and CDR2 YSYEKL. The CDR3 sequence: CASSLLAGEQFF. CDR3 nucleotide sequence: TGCGCCAGCAGCCTCTTAGCGGGCGAGCAGTTCTTC.

The rearrangement uses TRBV30 and TRBJ2-1, with D perhaps matching TRBD2 (5 bases). V lost 7 bases, J lost 3 bases, and 13 bases lay in between. The germline gives CDR1 GTSNPN, CDR2 SVGIG (reference sequence). The CDR3 loop spans 13 amino acids. The CDR3: CALGSVGYNEQFF. CDR3 DNA: TGTGCCTTAGGTAGCGTCGGCTACAATGAGCAGTTCTTC.

This chain links TRBV5-1 with TRBJ2-1; no definite D call. Trimming took off 0 bases at V and 2 bases at J, with 12 bases between the two ends. CDR3 length: 16 residues. Germline assignment: CDR1 SGHRS and CDR2 YFSETQ. CDR3 loop: CASSLGPQITYNEQFF. The CDR3, as DNA: TGCGCCAGCAGCTTGGGGCCCCAGATTACCTACAATGAGCAGTTCTTC.

The chain joins TRBV2 to TRBJ2-1; 11 bases align to TRBD2. The germline gives CDR1 SNHLY, CDR2 FYNNEI. The length of the CDR3 is 14 residues. V shed 10 bases, J shed 3 bases, and the junction held 5 bases outside the gene matches. CDR3 coding DNA: TGTGCCACGCGACTAGCGGGGATCTACAATGAGCAGTTCTTC. It encodes CATRLAGIYNEQFF. Together with reference TRBV2 and TRBJ2-1, the CDR3 gives the full variable domain: EPEVTQTPSHQVTQMGQEVILRCVPISNHLYFYWYRQILGQKVEFLVSFYNNEISEKSEIFDDQFSVERPDGSNFTLKIRSTKLEDSAMYFCATRLAGIYNEQFFGPGTRLTVL.